The clone carrying this TCR beta chain was observed many times. Time point indicated: technical triplicate 3. MiXCR, applied by TCRdb to the 5' RACE reads, yields one record per CDR3 protein. The sample gives under 45,000 distinct CDR3 sequences, around a fifth of which show up once; less than 5% is in the top ten. These data belong to a study of neurological immune-mediated disorders. The receptor was derived from a man aged 55 to 70 with HTLV-1-associated myelopathy (HAM/TSP). The sequencing sample was made of PBMCs.

The CDR3 DNA sequence: TGTGCCAGCAGGACCAGGGGCGTCGTATCCAATGAGCAGTTCTTC. Translating it yields CASRTRGVVSNEQFF. This chain uses TRBV27 with TRBJ2-1; maybe TRBD1 (6 bases). The CDR3 loop spans 15 amino acids. Trimming shortened V by 6 bases and J by 6 bases, and 18 bases separated the two germline ends. CDR1 and CDR2 from the germline V gene are MNHEY and SMNVEV (reference sequence).